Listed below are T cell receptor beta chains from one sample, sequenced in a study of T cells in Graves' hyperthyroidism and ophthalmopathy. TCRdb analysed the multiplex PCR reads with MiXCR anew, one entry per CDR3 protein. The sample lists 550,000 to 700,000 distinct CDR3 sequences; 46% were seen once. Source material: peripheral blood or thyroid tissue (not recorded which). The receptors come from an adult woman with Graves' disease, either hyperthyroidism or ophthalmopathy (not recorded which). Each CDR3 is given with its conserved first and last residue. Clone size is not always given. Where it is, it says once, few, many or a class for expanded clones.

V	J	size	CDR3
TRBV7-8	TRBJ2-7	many	CASSSLAGVGEQYF
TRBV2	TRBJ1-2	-	CASGKGQTSGYTF
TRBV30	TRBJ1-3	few	CAWNRGNTIYF
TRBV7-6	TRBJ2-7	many	CASTQGAGGSYEQYF
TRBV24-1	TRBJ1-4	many	CATSDLIGEKLFF
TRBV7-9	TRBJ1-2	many	CASSRGATMGYTF
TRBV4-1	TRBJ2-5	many	CASSQGLQGAPGKTQYF
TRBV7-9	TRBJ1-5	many	CASSSKGRAQPQHF
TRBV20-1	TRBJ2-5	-	CSASSAGYQETQYF
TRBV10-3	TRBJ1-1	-	CAISATGGREAFF
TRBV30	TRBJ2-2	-	CAWGLAGYTGELFF
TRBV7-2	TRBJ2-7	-	CASMVGSSLSYEQYF
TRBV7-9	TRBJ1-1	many	CASSNGTSNTEAFF
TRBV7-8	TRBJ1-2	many	CASSLVGGFQVYGYTF
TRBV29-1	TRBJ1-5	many	CSVELGVNQPQHF
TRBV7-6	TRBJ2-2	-	CASSRGTATANTGELFF
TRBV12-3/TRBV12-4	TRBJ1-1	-	CASSQDRAGAEAFF
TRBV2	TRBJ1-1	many	CASTQARHTEAFF
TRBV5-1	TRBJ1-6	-	CASRGPETSYNSPLHF
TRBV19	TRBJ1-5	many	CASRDIERQPQHF
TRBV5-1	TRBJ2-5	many	CASSLDGRVETQYF
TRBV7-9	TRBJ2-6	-	CASSPLGRGANVLTF
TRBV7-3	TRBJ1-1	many	CASSPSRDTEAFF
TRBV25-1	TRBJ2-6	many	CASKASGANVLTF